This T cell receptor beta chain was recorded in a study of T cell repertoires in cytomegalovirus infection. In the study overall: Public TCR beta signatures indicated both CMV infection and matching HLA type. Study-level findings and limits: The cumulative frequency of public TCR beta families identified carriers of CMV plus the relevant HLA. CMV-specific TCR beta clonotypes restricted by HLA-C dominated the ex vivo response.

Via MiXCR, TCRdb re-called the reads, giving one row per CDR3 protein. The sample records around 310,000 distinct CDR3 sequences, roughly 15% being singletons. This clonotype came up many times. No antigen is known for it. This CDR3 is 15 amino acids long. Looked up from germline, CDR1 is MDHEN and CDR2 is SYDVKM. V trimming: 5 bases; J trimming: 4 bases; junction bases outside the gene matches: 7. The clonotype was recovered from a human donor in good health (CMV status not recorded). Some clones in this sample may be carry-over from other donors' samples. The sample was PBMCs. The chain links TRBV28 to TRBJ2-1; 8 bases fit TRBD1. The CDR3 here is CASSPGTGPYNEQFF. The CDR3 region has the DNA TGTGCCAGCAGTCCAGGGACAGGTCCTTACAATGAGCAGTTCTTC.